Below are 26 T cell receptor beta chains sequenced from a single sample in a study of T-cell memory formation after mild COVID-19. MiXCR, applied by TCRdb to the 5' RACE reads, yields one record per CDR3 protein. The sample shows some 290,000 distinct CDR3 sequences, 15% to 20% of them seen only once. The sample comprised PBMCs or a T cell subset sorted from them (not recorded which). The origin of the receptors is a man aged 18-30 years who had mild COVID-19 (a few samples of this study predate the infection). Cell type and time point are not known.

This clonotype has a handful of counts. The rearrangement links TRBV5-1 to TRBJ2-3; 8 nucleotides align to TRBD1. J was trimmed by 3 bases and V by 1 base; bases with no gene match: 4. Germline V gene data show CDR1 as SGHRS and CDR2 as YFSETQ. This CDR3 is built from 15 residues. CDR3 region: CASSLQGAGTDTQYF. The CDR3, as DNA: TGCGCCAGCAGCTTGCAGGGGGCTGGGACAGATACGCAGTATTTT.

V is TRBV6-1 and J is TRBJ1-1; 7 bases match TRBD1. This CDR3 is built from 12 residues. Per germline, CDR1 MNHNS and CDR2 SASEGT. V lost 10 bases, J lost 6 bases, and 8 bases stayed unmatched. The DNA for the CDR3 is TGTGCCACCGGAAGACAGGGCTCTGAAGCTTTCTTT. It codes for CATGRQGSEAFF.

In its sample, this clonotype was seen many times. The chain couples TRBV7-9 to TRBJ1-2, with 7 bases matching TRBD1. J was trimmed by 2 bases and V by 1 base; bases with no gene match: 10. Looked up from germline, CDR1 is SEHNR and CDR2 is FQNEAQ (reference sequence). The CDR3 is 17 amino acids. CDR3 residues: CASSLGRLRDSNYGYTF. DNA of the CDR3: TGTGCCAGCAGCTTAGGGCGGCTTAGGGACAGCAACTATGGCTACACCTTC.

The chain recombines TRBV4-2 with TRBJ2-2, with TRBD2 matching over 7 bases. Per the germline V gene, CDR1 is LGHNA and CDR2 is YNFKEQ. After removal of 1 base from V and 1 base from J, the junction contained 3 bases not matched to a gene. The CDR3 is 16 amino acids. The CDR3 loop reads CASSQVVAGNTGELFF. As DNA, the CDR3 is TGTGCCAGCAGCCAAGTAGTAGCGGGGAACACCGGGGAGCTGTTTTTT.

CDR3 protein: CASSQVGGRGQFF. CDR3 nucleotide sequence: TGCGCCAGCAGCCAAGTAGGCGGGCGCGGGCAGTTCTTC. This chain joins TRBV4-3 and TRBJ2-1; tentative D call: TRBD2 (5 bases). V was clipped by 1 base and J by 12 bases, with 13 bases between them. The germline V gene encodes CDR1 LGHNA and CDR2 YSLEER. CDR3 length: 13 residues.

This clonotype was seen more than once but under ten times. The chain links TRBV18 to TRBJ2-5; D is unclear. Germline CDR1 is KGHSH and CDR2 is LQKENI. The V end was cut by 3 bases, the J end by 5 bases, with 7 bases between. This CDR3 region has 12 residues. CDR3 in amino acids: CASSPSGETQYF. For the CDR3, the DNA is TGTGCCAGCTCACCTTCCGGGGAGACCCAGTACTTC.

This clonotype appeared a few times. The J gene is TRBJ1-1, the V gene TRBV5-1; 7 bases fit TRBD1. The junction had 5 bases not matched to a gene; V was cut back by 4 bases and J by 2 bases. From germline, CDR1 is SGHRS and CDR2 YFSETQ. CDR3 size: 14 residues. The CDR3 DNA sequence: TGCGCCAGCAGCATAACAGGGGTAAACACTGAAGCTTTCTTT. It encodes CASSITGVNTEAFF.

This chain uses TRBV7-9 with TRBJ1-6; D is ambiguous. V lost 3 bases to trimming and J lost 12 bases, with 15 bases between them. This CDR3 is 14 amino acids long. The germline V gene encodes CDR1 SEHNR and CDR2 FQNEAQ (reference sequence). CDR3 coding DNA: TGTGCCAGCAGCTTCATTTCCCAGCGGGGACCCCTCCACTTT. It codes for CASSFISQRGPLHF.

The J gene is TRBJ1-5, the V gene TRBV12-3 or TRBV12-4; D unresolved. The CDR3 is 14 residues long. The V and J ends lost 2 bases and 3 bases respectively, with 8 bases between them. The CDR3: CASSLTHVNQPQHF. In nucleotides, the CDR3 is TGTGCCAGCAGTTTAACACACGTCAATCAGCCCCAGCATTTT.

The chain combines TRBV6-5 with TRBJ1-2; no clear D. The CDR3 sequence is 15 residues long. V was pared by 2 bases and J by 2 bases, with 12 bases between. Germline CDR1 is MNHEY and CDR2 is SVGAGI. The CDR3 DNA sequence: TGTGCCAGCAGTTACGCGGTTTCACTAAACTATGGCTACACCTTC. Its translation: CASSYAVSLNYGYTF.

The chain joins TRBV5-1 to TRBJ2-7; 11 bases map to TRBD1. The J segment lost 0 bases and the V segment lost 3 bases, leaving 8 bases of the junction unmatched. The CDR3 has 17 residues. Germline lookup yields CDR1 SGHRS and CDR2 YFSETQ. The CDR3 spells CASSSGTGGWTSYEQYV. The DNA for the CDR3 is TGCGCCAGCAGCTCCGGGACAGGGGGTTGGACCTCCTACGAGCAGTACGTC.

This clonotype showed up many times. The gene calls are TRBV5-1 and TRBJ2-7; TRBD2 aligns across 12 bases. Trimming at V came to 0 bases and at J to 2 bases, leaving 0 bases not matched to a gene. The CDR3 extends over 15 amino acids. Germline assignment: CDR1 SGHRS and CDR2 YFSETQ. The CDR3 nucleotides are TGCGCCAGCAGCTTGGGACTAGCGGGGGCCTACGAGCAGTACGTC. Encoded protein: CASSLGLAGAYEQYV.

In this sample, this clonotype turned up a few times. V usage is TRBV7-2 and J usage is TRBJ1-4; 9 bases align to TRBD1. The CDR3 extends over 16 amino acids. V was pared by 4 bases and J by 3 bases, with 6 bases of the junction left unmatched. Per the germline V gene, CDR1 is SGHTA and CDR2 is FQGNSA. CDR3 DNA sequence: TGTGCCAGCAGCTGGATCCGGGACAGGGCTAATGAAAAACTGTTTTTT. Translation gives CASSWIRDRANEKLFF.

This clonotype was counted ten times or more. This chain uses TRBV15 with TRBJ1-1, with TRBD1 as a possible D gene (6 bases). V was cut by 2 bases and J by 8 bases, with 18 bases left in between. This CDR3 spans 15 amino acids. The germline CDR1 and CDR2 sequences are LNHNV and YYDKDF (reference sequence). This CDR3 reads CATSRKDSNKPEAFF. DNA for the CDR3: TGTGCCACCAGCAGAAAGGACAGCAATAAACCAGAAGCTTTCTTT. The full variable domain, with the rest looked up from reference TRBV15 and TRBJ1-1, is DAMVIQNPRYQVTQFGKPVTLSCSQTLNHNVMYWYQQKSSQAPKLLFHYYDKDFNNEADTPDNFQSRRPNTSFCFLDIRSPGLGDTAMYLCATSRKDSNKPEAFFGQGTRLTVV.

The gene calls are TRBV11-2 and TRBJ2-5, with 16 nucleotides matching TRBD2. The CDR3 contains 19 residues. Germline V gene data show CDR1 as SGHAT and CDR2 as FQNNGV. With 0 bases clipped from V and 2 bases from J, the junction kept 6 bases outside the gene matches. The CDR3 coding sequence is TGTGCCAGCAGCTTAGAGGGACTAGCGGGGGGGCTGGAGCAAGAGACCCAGTACTTC. It specifies CASSLEGLAGGLEQETQYF.

This clonotype was observed a few times. V and J are TRBV25-1 and TRBJ1-6; no definite D call. The ends were cut back, 3 bases at V and 0 bases at J, with 6 bases in the middle. The CDR3 length is 15 residues. The germline gives CDR1 MGHDK, CDR2 SYGVNS. The CDR3 loop reads CASSDKSSYNSPLHF. Written as DNA, the CDR3 is TGTGCCAGCAGTGATAAGAGCTCCTATAATTCACCCCTCCACTTT.

This chain links TRBV6-5 with TRBJ2-2; D tentatively reads TRBD1 or TRBD2 (5 bases each). Germline assignment: CDR1 MNHEY and CDR2 SVGAGI. Trimming took 0 bases from V and 7 from J, leaving 6 bases between them. The CDR3 runs to 13 residues. CDR3 nucleotides: TGTGCCAGCAGTTACTCGGGGGTCGGGGAGCTGTTTTTT. Translating it yields CASSYSGVGELFF.

This clonotype was counted only a few times. The chain has TRBV25-1 and TRBJ2-3; 8 bases are shared with TRBD2. Germline CDR1 MGHDK, CDR2 SYGVNS. The length of the CDR3 is 15 residues. V was pared by 6 bases and J by 6 bases, with 11 bases of the junction left unmatched. The CDR3 protein is CASRAWTGGGDTQYF. The CDR3 region has the DNA TGTGCCAGCAGAGCCTGGACGGGCGGGGGGGATACGCAGTATTTT.

J is TRBJ1-5 and V is TRBV3-1; no clear D. Germline-derived CDR1 and CDR2 are LGHDT and YNNKEL (reference sequence). CDR3 length equals 14 residues. V was pared by 2 bases and J by 4 bases, with 9 bases between. DNA for the CDR3: TGTGCCAGCAGCCAAAACGGGGAGAATCAGCCCCAGCATTTT. This encodes CASSQNGENQPQHF.

This clonotype has only a few counts. The chain employs TRBV7-2 and TRBJ2-5; TRBD2 matches at 10 bases. With 1 base clipped from V and 3 bases from J, the junction kept 2 bases outside the gene matches. The CDR3 contains 15 residues. Germline loops: CDR1 SGHTA, CDR2 FQGNSA. Here the CDR3 reads CASSLVGLAEETQYF. The CDR3 DNA is TGTGCCAGCAGCTTAGTAGGACTAGCGGAAGAGACCCAGTACTTC.

This clonotype was counted only a few times. The rearrangement links TRBV12-3 or TRBV12-4 to TRBJ1-2, with 10 bases lining up with TRBD1. The V segment lost 6 bases and the J segment 1 base; nucleotides outside the gene matches: 8. The CDR3 sequence is 16 residues long. The CDR3 here is CASSWGTGDGNYGYTF. DNA of the CDR3: TGTGCCAGCAGCTGGGGGACAGGGGACGGTAACTATGGCTACACCTTC.

This clonotype was counted ten times or more. This sequence joins TRBV6-4 and TRBJ1-5, with D possibly matching TRBD1 (5 bases). Trimming shortened V by 2 bases and J by 6 bases, and 8 bases separated the two germline ends. This CDR3 region has 13 residues. CDR1 is MRHNA, CDR2 SNTAGT, per germline. CDR3 nucleotides: TGTGCCAGCAGTGACGAGGGGATTCAGCCCCAGCATTTT. It encodes CASSDEGIQPQHF.

The chain recombines TRBV6-5 with TRBJ1-2; D ambiguous. CDR3 length: 14 residues. Germline-derived CDR1 and CDR2 are MNHEY and SVGAGI. The V end lost 5 bases, the J end lost 8 bases, and 18 bases lay between the germline ends. The CDR3 loop is CASSTLGPGRGYTF. DNA of the CDR3: TGTGCCAGCAGTACCCTGGGTCCCGGGCGCGGCTACACCTTC.

This rearrangement joins TRBV12-3 or TRBV12-4 to TRBJ1-1; D is unresolved. V lost 3 bases and J 1 base, leaving 9 bases between the germline ends. There are 14 residues in the CDR3. CDR3 region: CASSFRVQNTEAFF. The CDR3 DNA reads TGTGCCAGCAGTTTCCGGGTCCAGAACACTGAAGCTTTCTTT.

This clonotype was recorded at least ten times. This rearrangement joins TRBV6-4 to TRBJ2-5; 9 bases line up with TRBD2. In germline, CDR1 is MRHNA, CDR2 SNTAGT. With 5 bases clipped from V and 5 bases from J, the junction kept 9 bases outside the gene matches. The CDR3 runs 15 residues. The CDR3 protein is CASSLIAGAGETQYF. CDR3 nucleotides: TGTGCCAGCAGTCTTATAGCGGGGGCCGGGGAGACCCAGTACTTC.

A few counts support this clonotype. The J gene is TRBJ2-5, the V gene TRBV6-5, with D possibly TRBD2 on 6 matching bases. The germline V gene encodes CDR1 MNHEY and CDR2 SVGAGI. V was shortened by 6 bases and J by 5 bases, with 13 bases between the two germline ends. The CDR3 contains 13 residues. The CDR3 bases are TGTGCCAGCAGCCCATTTGGAGGGGAGACCCAGTACTTC. It translates to CASSPFGGETQYF.